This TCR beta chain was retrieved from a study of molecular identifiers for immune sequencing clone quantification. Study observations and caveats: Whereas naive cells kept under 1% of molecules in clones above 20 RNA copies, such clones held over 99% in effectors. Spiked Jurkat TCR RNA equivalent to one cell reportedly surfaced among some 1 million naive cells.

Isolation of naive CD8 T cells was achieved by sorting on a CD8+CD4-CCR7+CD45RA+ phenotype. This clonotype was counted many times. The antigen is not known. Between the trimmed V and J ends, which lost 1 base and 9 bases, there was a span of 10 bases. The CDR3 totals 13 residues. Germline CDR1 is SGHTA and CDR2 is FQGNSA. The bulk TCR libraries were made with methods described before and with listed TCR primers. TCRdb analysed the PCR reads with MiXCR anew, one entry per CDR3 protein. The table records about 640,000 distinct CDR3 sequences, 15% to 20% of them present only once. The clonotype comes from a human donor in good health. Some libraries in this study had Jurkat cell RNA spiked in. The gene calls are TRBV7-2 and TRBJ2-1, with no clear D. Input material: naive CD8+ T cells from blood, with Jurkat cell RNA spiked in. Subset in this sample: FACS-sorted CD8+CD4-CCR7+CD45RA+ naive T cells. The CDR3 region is CASSLVVRSEQFF. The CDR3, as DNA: TGTGCCAGCAGCTTAGTGGTTCGGAGTGAGCAGTTCTTC.